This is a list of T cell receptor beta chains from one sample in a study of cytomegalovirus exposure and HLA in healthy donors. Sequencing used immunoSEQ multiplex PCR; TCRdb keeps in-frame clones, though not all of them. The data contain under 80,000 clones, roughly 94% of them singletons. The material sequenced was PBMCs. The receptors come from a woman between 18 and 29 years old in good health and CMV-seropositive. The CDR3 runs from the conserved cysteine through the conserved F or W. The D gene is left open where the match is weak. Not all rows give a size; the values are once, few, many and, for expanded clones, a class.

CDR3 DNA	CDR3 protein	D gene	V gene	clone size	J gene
TGTGCCAGTGGACTAGCGGGGGATGAGACCCAGTACTTC	CASGLAGDETQYF	TRBD2	TRBV18	.	TRBJ2-5
TGTGCCAGCAGCATGGAGAGCGGGTCGAATGAGCAGTTCTTC	CASSMESGSNEQFF	.	TRBV5-4	.	TRBJ2-1
TGTGCCAGCAGCCGGGGACAGGGGTCTGAAGCTTTCTTT	CASSRGQGSEAFF	TRBD1	TRBV6-5	.	TRBJ1-1
TGTGCCAGCAGTTCCCTAGCGGGGGGCTCTGAGACCCAGTACTTC	CASSSLAGGSETQYF	TRBD2	TRBV28	.	TRBJ2-5
TGCGCCAGCAGCTTTGTACAGGGGGGAGACACCGGGGAGCTGTTTTTT	CASSFVQGGDTGELFF	TRBD1	TRBV5-1	.	TRBJ2-2
TGTGCCAGTAGTATAGCGGCGGGAGGGAGGACAGATACGCAGTATTTT	CASSIAAGGRTDTQYF	TRBD2	TRBV19	.	TRBJ2-3
TGTGCCAGCAGTCCGGGACTAGCGGCCTACGAGCAGTACTTC	CASSPGLAAYEQYF	TRBD2	TRBV27	.	TRBJ2-7
TGTGCCAGCAGCCTCTCCGGGACTAGCGGGGGGGCTTCGCCTTACGAGCAGTACTTC	CASSLSGTSGGASPYEQYF	TRBD2	TRBV27	.	TRBJ2-7
TGTGCCAGCAGCTTAGAGGGTAGAGGGCTTGAGACCCAGTACTTC	CASSLEGRGLETQYF	.	TRBV7-2	.	TRBJ2-5
TGTGCCAGCAGCTTCGGGACAGGGTTTGAAAAACTGTTTTTT	CASSFGTGFEKLFF	TRBD1	TRBV5-4	.	TRBJ1-4
TGTGCCAGCAGTTTAACTGGGACAGGGGGCTATTCTTCCAATGAGCAGTTCTTC	CASSLTGTGGYSSNEQFF	TRBD1	TRBV27	.	TRBJ2-1
TGTGCCAGCAGTTTAGAGGACAGGGGATACAATGAGCAGTTCTTC	CASSLEDRGYNEQFF	TRBD1	TRBV28	.	TRBJ2-1
TGTGCCAGCAGCTTGAGCGGGACTAGTGGTTTGTACGAGCAGTACTTC	CASSLSGTSGLYEQYF	TRBD2	TRBV11-3	.	TRBJ2-7
TGTGCCAGCAGCCTCAGCGGGGGGGCTGAGAATGAGCAGTTCTTC	CASSLSGGAENEQFF	TRBD2	TRBV7-2	.	TRBJ2-1
TGTGCCAGCAGCTTGGGACGGGAGAACACCGGGGAGCTGTTTTTT	CASSLGRENTGELFF	.	TRBV5-6	once	TRBJ2-2
TGTGCCAGCAGCCCGAGGACAGGGAGCGATTCACCCCTCCACTTT	CASSPRTGSDSPLHF	TRBD1	TRBV5-5	.	TRBJ1-6
TGTGCCAGCAGGGACAGGGGGGTCCAAGAGACCCAGTACTTC	CASRDRGVQETQYF	TRBD1	TRBV2	.	TRBJ2-5
TGCGCCAGCAGCTTTGAGGGACATCAAGAGACCCAGTACTTC	CASSFEGHQETQYF	.	TRBV5-1	.	TRBJ2-5
TGTGCCTCACCAGGGGCGTGGAACACTGAAGCTTTCTTT	CASPGAWNTEAFF	.	TRBV30	.	TRBJ1-1
TGTGCCAGCAGCTTTACGGGTAGCAATCAGCCCCAGCATTTT	CASSFTGSNQPQHF	.	TRBV7-9	.	TRBJ1-5
TGTGCCAGCATTGACAGGGGGGTTGAAGCTTTCTTT	CASIDRGVEAFF	TRBD1	TRBV28	.	TRBJ1-1
TGTGCCAGCAGCCAGGGGTGGTTGACTGAAGCTTTCTTT	CASSQGWLTEAFF	.	TRBV11-3	.	TRBJ1-1
TGTGCCAGCAGCTTATTGTATGGGAGCTCCTACGAGCAGTACTTC	CASSLLYGSSYEQYF	.	TRBV7-6	.	TRBJ2-7
TGTGCCAGCAGCACCGGCCTGGACGGGGTTTACGAGCAGTACTTC	CASSTGLDGVYEQYF	.	TRBV5-4	.	TRBJ2-7
TGCGCCAGCAGCCAAAGCTTAAGGGAACTGACAGGGGACTATGGCTACACCTTC	CASSQSLRELTGDYGYTF	TRBD1	TRBV4-3	.	TRBJ1-2
TGTGCCAGCAGTCACAAGGGGTGGCTGGATGGCTACACCTTC	CASSHKGWLDGYTF	.	TRBV14	.	TRBJ1-2
TGTGCCAGCATTTGGGACAGGGGAGGACAGCCCCAGCATTTT	CASIWDRGGQPQHF	TRBD1	TRBV2	.	TRBJ1-5
TGTGCCAGCAGCGTAGATAGTAATACGCAGTATTTT	CASSVDSNTQYF	.	TRBV9	.	TRBJ2-3
TGTGCCACTTGCGGGAACACTGAAGCTTTCTTT	CATCGNTEAFF	.	TRBV10-3	.	TRBJ1-1
TGTGCCAGCAGTTTTATGGGGGCCGCCTACGAGCAGTACTTC	CASSFMGAAYEQYF	.	TRBV27	.	TRBJ2-7
TGCAGCGTTGAATCGGGACAGTCCTATGGCTACACCTTC	CSVESGQSYGYTF	TRBD1	TRBV29-1	.	TRBJ1-2
TGTGCCAGCAGCTTATATGGACAGCAGTTTAATTCACCCCTCCACTTT	CASSLYGQQFNSPLHF	.	TRBV7-2	few	TRBJ1-6
TGTGCCAGCAGCTTAACAGCGGGGCACAATGAGCAGTTCTTC	CASSLTAGHNEQFF	TRBD2	TRBV7-9	.	TRBJ2-1
TGCGCCAGCAGCCAAGATCTTTGGCGAGGGGGTCAGCCCCAGCATTTT	CASSQDLWRGGQPQHF	.	TRBV4-1	.	TRBJ1-5
TGTGCCAGCAGCTTAAATAGCGGGGGGGTAGACAATGAGCAGTTCTTC	CASSLNSGGVDNEQFF	TRBD2	TRBV7-3	.	TRBJ2-1
TGTGCCAGCAGCTTAGGACTTTTGTACTCCTACGAGCAGTACTTC	CASSLGLLYSYEQYF	.	TRBV7-2	.	TRBJ2-7
TGTGCCAGCAGCCCAAACGGACAGAACCAAGAGACCCAGTACTTC	CASSPNGQNQETQYF	.	TRBV7-3	.	TRBJ2-5
TGTGCCAGCAGCTTAGCCCAGGGGGCAGGAGGGGAAAAACTGTTTTTT	CASSLAQGAGGEKLFF	TRBD1	TRBV7-9	once	TRBJ1-4
TGTGCCAGCAGTGCGAAGCCTGACAGGGTCACCTCCTATGGCTACACCTTC	CASSAKPDRVTSYGYTF	TRBD1	TRBV27	.	TRBJ1-2
TGTGCCAGTAGTCCGGGGACAGACAAGAACACTGAAGCTTTCTTT	CASSPGTDKNTEAFF	TRBD1	TRBV19	.	TRBJ1-1
TGCGCCAGCAGCCAAGACTGGGTGCGGGGCAGCTCCTACGAGCAGTACTTC	CASSQDWVRGSSYEQYF	.	TRBV4-3	.	TRBJ2-7
TGTGCCAGCAGCCCAACTAGCGGGGGCTCAAATGAGCAGTTCTTC	CASSPTSGGSNEQFF	TRBD2	TRBV11-2	.	TRBJ2-1
TGTGCCAGCAGCTTAAGGTCGGGGGGCGTTGTAGGTACGCAGTATTTT	CASSLRSGGVVGTQYF	.	TRBV7-2	.	TRBJ2-3
TGTGCCAGCACTGATTTGCAGGGGGTTGAAGCTTTCTTT	CASTDLQGVEAFF	TRBD1	TRBV2	few	TRBJ1-1
TGTGCCAGCAGCTCTAGGGGGCATGCCTATGGCTACACCTTC	CASSSRGHAYGYTF	TRBD1	TRBV7-2	.	TRBJ1-2
TGTGCCAGCAGCTTAGGACAGGCCTATAGCAATCAGCCCCAGCATTTT	CASSLGQAYSNQPQHF	.	TRBV7-9	once	TRBJ1-5
TGTGCCAGCAGTGCCCGGGACAGGGTCCAGCCCCAGCATTTT	CASSARDRVQPQHF	TRBD1	TRBV6-1	.	TRBJ1-5
TGTGCCATCAGTGAATACAGTGAAGGCTACACCTTC	CAISEYSEGYTF	.	TRBV10-3	.	TRBJ1-2
TGTGCCAGCAGCCCCCGACAGGGGGCGGATGAAAAACTGTTTTTT	CASSPRQGADEKLFF	TRBD1	TRBV7-2	.	TRBJ1-4
TGTGCCAGCAGCTCTAGCGGGAGGGTCTCCTACAATGAGCAGTTCTTC	CASSSSGRVSYNEQFF	TRBD2	TRBV11-1	once	TRBJ2-1
TGCGCCAGCAGCCAAGATGGACTAGCGGGACTCTACGAGCAGTACTTC	CASSQDGLAGLYEQYF	TRBD2	TRBV4-1	once	TRBJ2-7
TGTGCCAGCATCTCCCCAGGGAGGTATGGCTACACCTTC	CASISPGRYGYTF	.	TRBV6-5	.	TRBJ1-2
TGTGCCAGCAGTCCAGCAGGGAACTTGAACACTGAAGCTTTCTTT	CASSPAGNLNTEAFF	.	TRBV6-5	.	TRBJ1-1
TGTGCCAGCAGTTTGGTGGGCAGGATTGGCACAGATACGCAGTATTTT	CASSLVGRIGTDTQYF	.	TRBV27	once	TRBJ2-3
TGTGCCAGCAGCCACCTTTTGGCAGGGGACGAGACCCAGTACTTC	CASSHLLAGDETQYF	.	TRBV11-3	.	TRBJ2-5
TGTGCCAGCAGTGAACAGGGCCCTAGCACAGATACGCAGTATTTT	CASSEQGPSTDTQYF	.	TRBV25-1	.	TRBJ2-3
TGTGCCAGCTCAGGGGAGTCCTCTGAAGCTTTCTTT	CASSGESSEAFF	.	TRBV28	.	TRBJ1-1
TGTGCCAGCAGGCGAGGAGCGGAGCCTGCCTACAATGAGCAGTTCTTC	CASRRGAEPAYNEQFF	.	TRBV28	.	TRBJ2-1
TGTGCCAGTTCAATCAGGGGGACCAGCACAGATACGCAGTATTTT	CASSIRGTSTDTQYF	TRBD1	TRBV7-3	.	TRBJ2-3